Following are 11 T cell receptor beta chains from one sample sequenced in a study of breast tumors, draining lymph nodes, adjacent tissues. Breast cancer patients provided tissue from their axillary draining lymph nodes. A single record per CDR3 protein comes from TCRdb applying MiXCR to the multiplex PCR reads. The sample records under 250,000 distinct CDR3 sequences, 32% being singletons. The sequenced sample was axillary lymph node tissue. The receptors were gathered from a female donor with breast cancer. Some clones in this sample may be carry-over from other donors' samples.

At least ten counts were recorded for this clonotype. CDR3 sequence: CASSSRDTLNTGELFF. The CDR3 nucleotides read TGTGCCAGCAGCAGCCGGGACACCCTAAACACCGGGGAGCTGTTTTTT. This chain connects TRBV7-3 to TRBJ2-2, with D tentatively TRBD1 (6 bases). The CDR3 is 16 residues long. Trimming took off 5 bases at V and 2 bases at J, with 15 bases between the two ends. The germline V gene has CDR1 SGHTA and CDR2 FQGTGA.

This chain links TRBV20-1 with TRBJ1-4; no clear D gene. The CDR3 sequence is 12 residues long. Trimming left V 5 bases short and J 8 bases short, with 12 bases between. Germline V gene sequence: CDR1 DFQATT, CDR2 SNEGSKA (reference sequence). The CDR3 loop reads CSAAVVGEKLFF. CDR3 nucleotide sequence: TGCAGTGCTGCAGTGGTGGGGGAAAAACTGTTTTTT.

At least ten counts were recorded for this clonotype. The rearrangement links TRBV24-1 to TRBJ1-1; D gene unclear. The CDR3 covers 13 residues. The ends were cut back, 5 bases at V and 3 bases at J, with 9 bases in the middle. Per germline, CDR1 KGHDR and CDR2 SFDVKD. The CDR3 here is CATSGAGHTEAFF. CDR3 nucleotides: TGTGCCACCAGTGGCGCAGGCCACACTGAAGCTTTCTTT.

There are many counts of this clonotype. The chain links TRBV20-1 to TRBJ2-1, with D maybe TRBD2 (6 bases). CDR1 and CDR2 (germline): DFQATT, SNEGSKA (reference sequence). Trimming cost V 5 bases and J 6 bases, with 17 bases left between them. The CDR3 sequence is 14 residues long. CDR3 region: CSAGSRDFFNEQFF. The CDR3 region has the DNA TGCAGTGCTGGGTCTAGGGACTTTTTCAATGAGCAGTTCTTC.

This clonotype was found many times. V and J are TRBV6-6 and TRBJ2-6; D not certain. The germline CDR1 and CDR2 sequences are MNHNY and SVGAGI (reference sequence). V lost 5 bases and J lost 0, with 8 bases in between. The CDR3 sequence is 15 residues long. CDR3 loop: CASSHVSSGANVLTF. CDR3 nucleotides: TGTGCCAGCAGTCACGTAAGCTCTGGGGCCAACGTCCTGACTTTC.

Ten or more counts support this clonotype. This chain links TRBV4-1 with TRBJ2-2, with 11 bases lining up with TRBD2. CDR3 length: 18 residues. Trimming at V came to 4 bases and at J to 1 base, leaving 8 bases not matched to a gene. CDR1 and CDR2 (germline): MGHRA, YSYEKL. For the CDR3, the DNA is TGCGCCAGCAGCCTGATTCCCGGGACTAGCGGGAACACCGGGGAGCTGTTTTTT. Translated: CASSLIPGTSGNTGELFF.

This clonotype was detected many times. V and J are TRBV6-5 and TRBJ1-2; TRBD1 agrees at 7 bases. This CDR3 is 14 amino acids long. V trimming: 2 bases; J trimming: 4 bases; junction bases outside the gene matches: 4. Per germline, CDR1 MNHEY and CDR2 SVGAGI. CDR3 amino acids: CASSYRDSPYGYTF. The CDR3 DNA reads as TGTGCCAGCAGTTACCGGGACAGTCCCTATGGCTACACCTTC.

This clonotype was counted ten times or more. The CDR3 protein is CAWTPPAATDTQYF. The DNA for the CDR3 is TGTGCCTGGACCCCCCCAGCAGCGACAGATACGCAGTATTTT. This chain uses TRBV30 with TRBJ2-3; D call uncertain. The CDR3 contains 14 residues. V dropped 4 bases and J dropped 3 bases, with 14 bases sitting between them. In germline, CDR1 is GTSNPN, CDR2 SVGIG (reference sequence).

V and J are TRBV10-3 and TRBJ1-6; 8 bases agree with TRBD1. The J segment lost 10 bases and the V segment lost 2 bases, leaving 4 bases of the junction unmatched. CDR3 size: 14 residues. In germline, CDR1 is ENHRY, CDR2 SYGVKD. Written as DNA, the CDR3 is TGTGCCATCAGTGAGCAGGGGGCCCAGTCACCCCTCCACTTT. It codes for CAISEQGAQSPLHF.

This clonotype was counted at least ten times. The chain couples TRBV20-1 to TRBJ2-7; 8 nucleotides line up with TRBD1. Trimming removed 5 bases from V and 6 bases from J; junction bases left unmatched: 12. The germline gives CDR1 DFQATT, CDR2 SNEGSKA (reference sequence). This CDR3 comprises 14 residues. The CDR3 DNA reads TGCAGTGCTCGACAGGGGCGGTATGGCAGCGAGCAGTACTTC. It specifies CSARQGRYGSEQYF.

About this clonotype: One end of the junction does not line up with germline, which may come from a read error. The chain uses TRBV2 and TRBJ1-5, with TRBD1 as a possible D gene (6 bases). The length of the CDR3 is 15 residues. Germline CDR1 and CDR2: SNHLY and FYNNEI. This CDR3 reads CACSLQGFSNQPQHF. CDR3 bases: TGTGCCTGCAGTTTGCAGGGGTTCAGCAATCAGCCCCAGCATTTT. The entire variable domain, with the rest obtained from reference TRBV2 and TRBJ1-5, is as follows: EPEVTQTPSHQVTQMGQEVILRCVPISNHLYFYWYRQILGQKVEFLVSFYNNEISEKSEIFDDQFSVERPDGSNFTLKIRSTKLEDSAMYFCACSLQGFSNQPQHFGDGTRLSIL.